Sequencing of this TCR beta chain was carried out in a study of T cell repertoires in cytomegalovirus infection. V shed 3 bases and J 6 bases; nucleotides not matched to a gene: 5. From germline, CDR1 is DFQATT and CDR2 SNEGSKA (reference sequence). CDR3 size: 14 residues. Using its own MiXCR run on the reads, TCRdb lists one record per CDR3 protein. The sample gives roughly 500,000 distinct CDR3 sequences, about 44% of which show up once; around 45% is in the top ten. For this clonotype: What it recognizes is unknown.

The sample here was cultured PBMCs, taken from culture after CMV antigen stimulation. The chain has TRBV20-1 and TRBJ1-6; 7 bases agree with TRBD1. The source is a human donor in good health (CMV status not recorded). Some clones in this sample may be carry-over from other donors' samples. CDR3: CSASKGQTNSPLHF. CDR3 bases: TGCAGTGCTAGCAAGGGACAGACTAATTCACCCCTCCACTTT.